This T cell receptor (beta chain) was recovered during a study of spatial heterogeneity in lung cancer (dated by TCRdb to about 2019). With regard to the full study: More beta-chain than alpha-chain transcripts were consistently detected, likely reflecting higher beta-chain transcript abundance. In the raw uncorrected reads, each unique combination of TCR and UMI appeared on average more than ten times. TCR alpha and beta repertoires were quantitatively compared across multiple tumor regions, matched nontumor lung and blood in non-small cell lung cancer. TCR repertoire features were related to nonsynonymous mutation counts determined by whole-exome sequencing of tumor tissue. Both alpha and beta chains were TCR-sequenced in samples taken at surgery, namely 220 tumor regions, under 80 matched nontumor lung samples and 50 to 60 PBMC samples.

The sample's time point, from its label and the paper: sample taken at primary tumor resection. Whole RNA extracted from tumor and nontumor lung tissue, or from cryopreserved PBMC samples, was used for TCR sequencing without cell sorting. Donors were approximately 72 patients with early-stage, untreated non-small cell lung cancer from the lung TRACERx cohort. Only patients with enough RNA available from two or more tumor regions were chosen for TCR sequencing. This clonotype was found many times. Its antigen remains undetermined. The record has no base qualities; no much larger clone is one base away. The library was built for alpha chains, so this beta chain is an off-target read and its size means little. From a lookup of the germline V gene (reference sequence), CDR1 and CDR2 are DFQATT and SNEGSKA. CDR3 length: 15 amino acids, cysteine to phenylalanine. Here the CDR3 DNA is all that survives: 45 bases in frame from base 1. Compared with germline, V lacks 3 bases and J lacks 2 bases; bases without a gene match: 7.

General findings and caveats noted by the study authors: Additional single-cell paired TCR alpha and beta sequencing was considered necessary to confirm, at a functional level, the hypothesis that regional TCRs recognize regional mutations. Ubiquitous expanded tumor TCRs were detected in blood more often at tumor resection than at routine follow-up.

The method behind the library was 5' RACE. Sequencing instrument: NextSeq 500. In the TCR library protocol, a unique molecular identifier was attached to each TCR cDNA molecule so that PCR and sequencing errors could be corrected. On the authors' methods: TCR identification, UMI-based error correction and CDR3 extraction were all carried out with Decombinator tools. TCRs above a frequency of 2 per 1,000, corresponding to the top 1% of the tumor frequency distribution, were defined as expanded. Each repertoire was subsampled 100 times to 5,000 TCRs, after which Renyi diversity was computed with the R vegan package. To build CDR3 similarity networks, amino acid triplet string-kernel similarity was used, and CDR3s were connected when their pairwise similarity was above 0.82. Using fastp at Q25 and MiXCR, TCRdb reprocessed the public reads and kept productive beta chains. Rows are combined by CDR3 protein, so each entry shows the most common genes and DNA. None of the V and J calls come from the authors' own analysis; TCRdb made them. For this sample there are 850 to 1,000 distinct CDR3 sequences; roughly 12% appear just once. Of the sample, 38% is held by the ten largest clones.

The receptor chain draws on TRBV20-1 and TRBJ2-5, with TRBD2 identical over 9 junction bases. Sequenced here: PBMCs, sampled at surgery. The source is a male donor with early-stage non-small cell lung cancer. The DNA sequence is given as TGCAGTGCTAGGTCCTTAGCGGGGGAGCAAGAGACCCAGTACTTC. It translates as CSARSLAGEQETQYF.